These 25 T cell receptor beta chains were sequenced from one sample in a study of identical twins. TCRdb analysed the 5' RACE reads with MiXCR anew, one entry per CDR3 protein. The table lists about 200,000 distinct CDR3 sequences, roughly a tenth of them singletons, with approximately 11% in the top ten. The sample consisted of memory T cells sorted from blood. These TCRs come from a middle-aged man in good health.

Many counts were recorded for this clonotype. The J gene is TRBJ2-2, the V gene TRBV5-6; 14 nucleotides agree with TRBD2. The V gene end was trimmed by 4 bases and the J gene end by 7 bases; junction bases not matched to a gene: 6. CDR1 and CDR2 (germline): SGHDT, YYEEEE. The CDR3 runs to 16 residues. CDR3 protein: CASSVGLAGAIGELFF. As DNA, the CDR3 is TGTGCCAGCAGCGTGGGACTAGCGGGAGCAATCGGGGAGCTGTTTTTT.

The V call is TRBV20-1, the J call TRBJ1-1; D may be TRBD1 (6 bases). Between the trimmed V and J ends, which lost 6 bases and 4 bases, there was a span of 12 bases. This CDR3 comprises 12 residues. Germline-derived CDR1 and CDR2 are DFQATT and SNEGSKA (reference sequence). The CDR3 is CSAEAGATEAFF. CDR3 coding DNA: TGCAGTGCCGAGGCGGGGGCCACTGAAGCTTTCTTT.

Many counts were recorded for this clonotype. At one boundary the junction diverges from the germline segment, which might be a read error. The rearrangement joins TRBV7-7 to TRBJ2-5; D not resolved. Germline V gives CDR1 SSHAT, CDR2 FNYEAQ (reference sequence). This CDR3 has 13 residues. CDR3 sequence: CASSLELQETQYF. In DNA form, the CDR3 reads TGTGCTAGCAGCTTAGAGTTACAAGAGACCCAGTACTTC.

Ten or more counts support this clonotype. CDR3 protein: CASSSPEGGPYNEQFF. The CDR3 region has the DNA TGTGCCAGCAGTTCCCCTGAGGGGGGCCCCTACAATGAGCAGTTCTTC. The rearrangement links TRBV28 to TRBJ2-1, with D perhaps TRBD1 or TRBD2 (6 bases each). The CDR3 sequence is 16 residues long. Trimming shortened V by 4 bases and J by 2 bases, and 15 bases separated the two germline ends. The V gene's germline CDR1 is MDHEN and CDR2 SYDVKM.

In this sample, this clonotype turned up many times. This chain joins TRBV24-1 and TRBJ2-5; 8 bases align to TRBD1. V trimming: 1 base; J trimming: 4 bases; junction bases outside the gene matches: 4. Germline V lookup: CDR1 KGHDR, CDR2 SFDVKD. This CDR3 is 15 amino acids long. CDR3 DNA: TGTGCCACCAGTGATTTTAGGACAGGGCTAGAGACCCAGTACTTC. Its protein product is CATSDFRTGLETQYF.

This clonotype was recorded at least ten times. The chain combines TRBV5-1 with TRBJ2-1; D unclear. CDR1 is SGHRS and CDR2 is YFSETQ in the germline V gene. V was shortened by 2 bases and J by 0 bases, with 9 bases between the two germline ends. This CDR3 comprises 15 residues. Here the CDR3 DNA reads TGCGCCAGCAGCTTCGACCCCAGCTCCTACAATGAGCAGTTCTTC. It specifies CASSFDPSSYNEQFF.

V and J are TRBV29-1 and TRBJ2-1, with 9 bases identical to TRBD2. V was pared by 4 bases and J by 7 bases, with 5 bases of the junction left unmatched. The CDR3 consists of 13 residues. Germline V gene data show CDR1 as SQVTM and CDR2 as ANQGSEA. The CDR3 protein is CSVGSGGLNEQFF. CDR3 DNA sequence: TGCAGCGTTGGTAGCGGGGGCCTTAATGAGCAGTTCTTC.

This clonotype was counted ten times or more. This chain links TRBV20-1 with TRBJ2-7, with 11 bases matching TRBD2. The V segment lost 5 bases and the J segment 2 bases; nucleotides outside the gene matches: 5. Germline-derived CDR1 and CDR2 are DFQATT and SNEGSKA (reference sequence). CDR3 size: 14 residues. CDR3 region: CSALGTSGTYEQYF. The DNA of the CDR3 is TGCAGTGCTCTCGGGACTAGCGGAACCTACGAGCAGTACTTC.

This clonotype was counted many times. The rearrangement uses TRBV7-9 and TRBJ2-1; weak D call: TRBD2 (5 bases). Looked up from germline, CDR1 is SEHNR and CDR2 is FQNEAQ (reference sequence). The V gene lost 10 bases and the J gene lost 4 bases, with 17 bases spanning the gap. The CDR3 covers 14 residues. The CDR3 DNA sequence: TGTGCCATCCCGTATGGACTCTCATACAATGAGCAGTTCTTC. Amino acid sequence: CAIPYGLSYNEQFF.

This clonotype was detected ten times or more. The rearrangement uses TRBV9 and TRBJ2-3, with 8 bases that match TRBD2. Trimming took 0 bases from V and 4 from J; bases not matched to a gene: 10. The length of the CDR3 is 17 residues. Germline V gene data show CDR1 as SGDLS and CDR2 as YYNGEE. The CDR3 reads CASSVDPGLGGADTQYF. The CDR3, as DNA: TGTGCCAGCAGCGTAGATCCGGGACTAGGGGGTGCAGATACGCAGTATTTT. Based on the CDR3 plus reference TRBV9 and TRBJ2-3, the full variable domain is DSGVTQTPKHLITATGQRVTLRCSPRSGDLSVYWYQQSLDQGLQFLIQYYNGEERAKGNILERFSAQQFPDLHSELNLSSLELGDSALYFCASSVDPGLGGADTQYFGPGTRLTVL.

This clonotype appeared many times. V and J are TRBV3-1 and TRBJ1-1; D is perhaps TRBD1 (5 bases). The CDR3 is 13 amino acids. The V end lost 4 bases, the J end lost 4 bases, and 10 bases lay between the germline ends. CDR1 LGHDT and CDR2 YNNKEL come from the germline V gene (reference sequence). The CDR3 nucleotides read TGTGCCAGCAGCCTCCCAGGGACCACTGAAGCTTTCTTT. Encoded protein: CASSLPGTTEAFF.

The chain links TRBV9 to TRBJ2-7, with 11 nucleotides matching TRBD1. The V gene's germline CDR1 is SGDLS and CDR2 YYNGEE. This CDR3 has 15 amino acids. V shed 3 bases, J shed 6 bases, and the junction held 8 bases outside the gene matches. The CDR3 sequence is CASSAAGQGASEQYF. DNA of the CDR3: TGTGCCAGCAGCGCCGCCGGACAGGGGGCGAGCGAGCAGTACTTC.

This chain connects TRBV11-1 to TRBJ2-5; D is perhaps TRBD1 or TRBD2 (5 bases each). CDR3 length equals 14 residues. Germline V gene sequence: CDR1 SGHAT, CDR2 FQDESV (reference sequence). Trimming took 5 bases from V and 5 from J, leaving 15 bases between them. CDR3 loop: CASSQVRDGETQYF. The CDR3 nucleotides read TGTGCCAGCAGCCAAGTTCGGGACGGGGAGACCCAGTACTTC.

This clonotype was counted a few times. This chain uses TRBV6-1 with TRBJ1-6; TRBD1 matches 10 bases. J was trimmed by 8 bases and V by 6 bases; bases with no gene match: 13. There are 17 residues in the CDR3. The germline CDR1 and CDR2 sequences are MNHNS and SASEGT. The CDR3 nucleotides read TGTGCCAGCAGCCCATTCCCAACCGGGACAGGGGATTCACCCCTCCACTTT. It encodes CASSPFPTGTGDSPLHF.

This clonotype was seen a few times. This chain connects TRBV7-2 to TRBJ2-3; no definite D call. V shed 1 base and J shed 4 bases, with 9 bases lying between them. Germline CDR1 SGHTA, CDR2 FQGNSA. The CDR3 loop spans 14 amino acids. This CDR3 is CASSLGLVPDTQYF. In DNA form, the CDR3 reads TGTGCCAGCAGCTTAGGTCTGGTTCCAGATACGCAGTATTTT.

This clonotype was counted only a few times. The gene calls are TRBV29-1 and TRBJ1-4; no firm D call. In germline, CDR1 is SQVTM, CDR2 ANQGSEA. V dropped 6 bases and J dropped 8 bases, with 10 bases sitting between them. The CDR3 consists of 11 residues. As DNA, the CDR3 is TGCAGCGTAGGAGTGAGCGAAAAACTGTTTTTT. It is translated as CSVGVSEKLFF.

In its sample, this clonotype was seen many times. This sequence joins TRBV20-1 and TRBJ1-1; no clear D gene. V dropped 0 bases and J dropped 1 base, with 9 bases sitting between them. Germline V lookup: CDR1 DFQATT, CDR2 SNEGSKA (reference sequence). There are 14 residues in the CDR3. CDR3 protein: CSARESAANTEAFF. The CDR3 coding sequence is TGCAGTGCTAGAGAATCAGCCGCGAACACTGAAGCTTTCTTT.

This clonotype was picked up a small number of times. The J gene is TRBJ2-1, the V gene TRBV20-1; D is possibly TRBD1 (6 bases). In germline, CDR1 is DFQATT, CDR2 SNEGSKA (reference sequence). This CDR3 contains 15 residues. Trimming removed 2 bases from V and 0 bases from J, with 11 bases in between. The CDR3, as DNA: TGCAGTGCTAGATTAGGACAGCCCTCCTACAATGAGCAGTTCTTC. Protein sequence: CSARLGQPSYNEQFF.

This clonotype was detected ten times or more. The V gene is TRBV4-2, the J gene TRBJ1-1, with 9 bases lining up with TRBD1. The ends lost 4 bases at V and 1 base at J; junction bases unmatched: 1. This CDR3 contains 14 residues. Germline lookup yields CDR1 LGHNA and CDR2 YNFKEQ. The CDR3 region is CASSPGQGNTEAFF. DNA for the CDR3: TGTGCCAGCAGCCCGGGACAGGGGAACACTGAAGCTTTCTTT.

This clonotype was seen ten or more times. The chain links TRBV7-3 to TRBJ2-3, with 7 nucleotides matching TRBD2. V shed 5 bases, J shed 4 bases, and the junction held 9 bases outside the gene matches. The CDR3 extends over 15 amino acids. CDR1 and CDR2 from the germline V gene are SGHTA and FQGTGA. CDR3 sequence: CASSPLAGVADTQYF. DNA for the CDR3: TGTGCCAGCAGCCCTCTTGCGGGAGTGGCAGATACGCAGTATTTT.

V usage is TRBV11-2 and J usage is TRBJ2-7, with 7 bases matching TRBD2. CDR3 length equals 15 residues. V lost 3 bases and J lost 0; bases outside the gene matches: 5. Germline V gene lookup returns CDR1 SGHAT and CDR2 FQNNGV. The CDR3 spells CASSLGGGSSYEQYF. CDR3 DNA: TGTGCCAGCAGCTTGGGCGGGGGAAGCTCCTACGAGCAGTACTTC. Full variable domain (outside the CDR3, taken from reference TRBV11-2 and TRBJ2-7): EAGVAQSPRYKIIEKRQSVAFWCNPISGHATLYWYQQILGQGPKLLIQFQNNGVVDDSQLPKDRFSAERLKGVDSTLKIQPAKLEDSAVYLCASSLGGGSSYEQYFGPGTRLTVT.

This clonotype was seen at least ten times. The V and J genes are TRBV12-3 or TRBV12-4 and TRBJ1-4; maybe TRBD1 (5 bases). V lost 8 bases to trimming and J lost 5 bases, with 24 bases between them. This CDR3 is built from 17 residues. The CDR3 DNA follows: TGTGCCAGCTCGGAGGAGGGGTGGGAGGCCGCCAATGAAAAACTGTTTTTT. It yields the protein CASSEEGWEAANEKLFF.

This clonotype was found many times. This sequence joins TRBV20-1 and TRBJ2-3; D may be TRBD1 (5 bases). The CDR3 has 11 residues. Trimming stripped 4 bases from V and 6 bases from J, with 8 bases between. The V gene's germline CDR1 is DFQATT and CDR2 SNEGSKA (reference sequence). The CDR3 loop is CSAIKGDTQYF. The CDR3 nucleotides are TGCAGTGCTATTAAGGGGGATACGCAGTATTTT.

This clonotype was detected ten times or more. J is TRBJ1-1 and V is TRBV4-1, with D perhaps TRBD1 (5 bases). The CDR3 has 16 residues. V lost 2 bases to trimming and J lost 4 bases, with 17 bases between them. CDR1 MGHRA and CDR2 YSYEKL come from the germline V gene. In DNA form, the CDR3 reads TGCGCCAGCAGCCAACCGGGACCTAGGGGAGTCACTGAAGCTTTCTTT. Translation: CASSQPGPRGVTEAFF.

This clonotype was counted at least ten times. This CDR3 is CASSPGQGPYGYTF. CDR3 bases: TGTGCCAGCAGTCCCGGACAGGGACCCTATGGCTACACCTTC. This chain connects TRBV28 to TRBJ1-2; 8 nucleotides agree with TRBD1. Trimming at V came to 5 bases and at J to 4 bases, leaving 6 bases not matched to a gene. This CDR3 contains 14 residues. Germline CDR1 reads MDHEN; CDR2 reads SYDVKM.